This TCR beta chain was captured by sequencing in a study of T cell responses to AZD1222 COVID-19 vaccine (dated by TCRdb to the early 2020s). Some background on the complete study: A total of just over 230 trial participants underwent TCR sequencing, of whom nearly 210 received two doses of AZD1222 and about 25 received two doses of the MenACWY control vaccine. Trial participants were enrolled by age into subgroups of 18-55, 56-69 and 70-plus years, and about 150, 27 and 61 TCR-sequenced participants, respectively, were included in these subgroups. Here is what the overall study found, with its caveats: A significant rise in spike-specific TCR breadth and depth was observed after two AZD1222 doses relative to day 0 and relative to MenACWY recipients. Vaccine-associated CD4 TCRs spanned the whole spike protein, with dominant responses in regions 160-218 and 743-854. Conclusions about previously exposed vaccinees were limited because only six or seven AZD1222 recipients were SARS-CoV-2 seropositive at baseline. Because no day 14 peak-response samples were available, the repertoires could be characterized only after the peak T cell response. The 56-69-year group was small, and its depth increase did not reach significance, likely because of low power. Nearly half of unique spike-specific TCRs reportedly recognized epitopes outside regions mutated in the B.1.351 and B.1.1.7 variants. Participants were mostly white British, with more females than males. The authors suggested clonal diversity may have been underestimated.

Read against the paper, the sample's time point label means: about 28 days (+/-7) after the second vaccine dose. AZD1222 recipients whose second dose came at about 4 weeks and those whose second dose came at about 12 weeks were combined into one group, since spike-specific TCR depth and breadth did not differ between the two schedules. Vaccinee samples came from UK trials COV001 and COV002, including a single-blind randomized controlled phase 2/3 trial of AZD1222 (ChAdOx1 nCoV-19) in healthy adults. For TCRbeta chain sequencing, PBMC samples from trial participants were taken at day 0 and at day 28 after the second dose. The CDR3 regions of human TCRbeta chains were subjected to immunosequencing. The study's processing was this. TCRs in the repertoires were matched against a reference library of SARS-CoV-2-specific TCRs that had been generated with the MIRA antigen-specificity platform. Breadth was defined as the fraction of unique TCRs that were SARS-CoV-2-associated, and depth was defined as the fraction of total T cells that were SARS-CoV-2-associated. Using the MIRA data, every spike-specific TCR was mapped to the spike region that the TCR reacted to and assigned to either a CD4 or a CD8 class. Log10-transformed breadth and depth values were compared by one-way ANOVA with Sidak's multiple comparisons tests. Entries here come from immuneACCESS through TCRdb and include only in-frame sequences with V and J called. Some clones fail to appear in such tables; in the studies checked, an unresolved V gene covers under half of the shortfall, and the cause of the remainder is unknown. V and J calls plus clone size are reproduced from that table; the DNA served to infer D and trimming. Here the sample has about 73,000 clones; approximately 89% occur a single time. The biggest ten clones account for approximately 9.3% of the sample.

With respect to this clone: Which antigen it targets is not known. At one of its ends the junction is not consistent with the germline gene, which may arise from a read error.

The source was peripheral blood, collected 28 days after the second AZD1222 dose. The TCR comes from an adult who received the AZD1222 COVID-19 vaccine.

The CDR3 is CASSIWETGNYGYTF. The nucleotide sequence is given as TGTGCCAGCAGTATATGGGAGACAGGGAACTATGGCTACACCTTC. The chain is made from TRBV28 and TRBJ1-2, with 7 junctional bases fitting TRBD1. Measured from the cysteine to the phenylalanine, the CDR3 is 15 residues long. Of all the DNA, just the CDR3 is kept, 45 bases in frame from base 1. The germline V gene encodes CDR1 MDHEN and CDR2 SYDVKM.